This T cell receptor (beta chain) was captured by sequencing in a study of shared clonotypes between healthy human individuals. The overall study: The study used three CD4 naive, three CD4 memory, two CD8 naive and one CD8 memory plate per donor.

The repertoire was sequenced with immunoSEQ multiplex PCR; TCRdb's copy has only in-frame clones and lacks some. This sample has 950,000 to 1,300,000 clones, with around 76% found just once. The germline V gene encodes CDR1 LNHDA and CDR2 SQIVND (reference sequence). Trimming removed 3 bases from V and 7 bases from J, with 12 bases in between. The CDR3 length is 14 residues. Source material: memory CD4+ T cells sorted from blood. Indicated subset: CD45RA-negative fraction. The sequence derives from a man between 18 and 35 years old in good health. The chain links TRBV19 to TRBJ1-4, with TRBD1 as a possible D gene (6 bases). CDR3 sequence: CASSIPGHREKLFF. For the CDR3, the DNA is TGTGCCAGTAGTATCCCGGGACACCGTGAAAAACTGTTTTTT.